Presented here are 23 T cell receptor beta chains from one specimen sequenced in a study of blood T cells in healthy people across ages (dated by TCRdb to the mid-2010s). Libraries were built with 5' RACE. A second about 6 to 11 cycle PCR used a sample-barcoded 5' primer and a J-beta primer mix. TCRdb reprocessed the public reads (quality trimming at Q25 with fastp, clone calling with MiXCR) and kept in-frame beta chains. CDR3 protein sequences are deduplicated, and each keeps its most common genes and DNA. The sample table shows 1.8 million or so distinct CDR3 sequences, and approximately 39% are seen once. Together, the top ten hold 23% of the sample. Sequenced material: blood. Every receptor here comes from a human donor in good health.

The rearrangement uses TRBV7-3 and TRBJ2-2; TRBD1 agrees at 8 bases. The CDR3 runs 16 residues. Unmatched junction bases numbered 6, after V lost 2 bases and J lost 4 bases. The V gene's germline CDR1 is SGHTA and CDR2 FQGTGA. CDR3: CASSLQGQGLTGELFF. The CDR3 DNA reads as TGTGCCAGCAGCTTACAAGGACAGGGCCTCACCGGGGAGCTGTTTTTT.

The chain combines TRBV7-2 with TRBJ2-3; 10 bases align to TRBD2. CDR1 and CDR2 (germline): SGHTA, FQGNSA. Trimming cost V 1 base and J 3 bases; bases outside gene matches: 4. CDR3 length: 16 residues. Here the CDR3 DNA reads TGTGCCAGCAGCTTAGTCCTAGCGGGGGAAACAGATACGCAGTATTTT. Amino acid sequence: CASSLVLAGETDTQYF.

The chain is built from TRBV7-2 and TRBJ2-1; D is possibly TRBD2 (5 bases). The ends were cut back, 2 bases at V and 9 bases at J, with 11 bases in the middle. In germline, CDR1 is SGHTA, CDR2 FQGNSA. The CDR3 covers 13 residues. The CDR3 sequence: CASSLMVEGEQFF. Here the CDR3 DNA reads TGTGCCAGCAGCTTAATGGTAGAGGGTGAGCAGTTCTTC. Full variable domain (missing parts from reference TRBV7-2 and TRBJ2-1): GAGVSQSPSNKVTEKGKDVELRCDPISGHTALYWYRQSLGQGLEFLIYFQGNSAPDKSGLPSDRFSAERTGGSVSTLTIQRTQQEDSAVYLCASSLMVEGEQFFGPGTRLTVL.

The sample holds a few counts of this clonotype. The chain links TRBV2 to TRBJ1-5; D not resolved. Germline V lookup: CDR1 SNHLY, CDR2 FYNNEI. The CDR3 totals 17 residues. The V and J ends lost 6 bases and 2 bases respectively, with 20 bases between them. CDR3: CASSRLLGLSGNQPQHF. CDR3 nucleotide sequence: TGTGCCAGCAGCCGGCTTCTAGGCCTAAGCGGCAATCAGCCCCAGCATTTT.

The rearrangement links TRBV5-6 to TRBJ1-1; the match to TRBD1 covers 10 bases. V was clipped by 2 bases and J by 1 base; unmatched bases: 2. In germline, CDR1 is SGHDT, CDR2 YYEEEE. The CDR3 is 15 amino acids. CDR3 bases: TGTGCCAGCAGCTTCGGGACAGGGGCGAACACTGAAGCTTTCTTT. It codes for CASSFGTGANTEAFF.

This clonotype was counted only a few times. The chain couples TRBV7-2 to TRBJ2-5; D gene uncertain. The DNA matches TRBJ2-1 better at its end, which makes the J call doubtful. This CDR3 has 11 amino acids. Germline-derived CDR1 and CDR2 are SGHTA and FQGNSA. The CDR3 loop reads CASSSLETQFF. For the CDR3, the DNA is TGTGCCAGCAGCTCCCTCGAGACCCAGTTCTTC.

This clonotype was found many times. J is TRBJ2-7 and V is TRBV7-2; 7 positions agree with TRBD1. V lost 2 bases and J lost 2; bases outside the gene matches: 3. Germline CDR1 SGHTA, CDR2 FQGNSA. The CDR3 has 14 amino acids. This chain's CDR3 is CASSLRQGTYEQYF. CDR3 nucleotide sequence: TGTGCCAGCAGCTTAAGACAGGGAACCTACGAGCAGTACTTC.

There are a few counts of this clonotype. V gene TRBV27 combines with J gene TRBJ2-7; 7 positions match TRBD2. CDR1 MNHEY and CDR2 SMNVEV come from the germline V gene (reference sequence). The CDR3 runs to 15 residues. The V gene end was trimmed by 1 base and the J gene end by 0 bases; junction bases not matched to a gene: 3. The CDR3, as DNA: TGTGCCAGCAGTTTATGGGGGGGGAGCTCCTACGAGCAGTACTTC. It encodes CASSLWGGSSYEQYF.

The chain employs TRBV7-2 and TRBJ1-4, with 8 bases lining up with TRBD1. The CDR3 is 15 residues long. V was clipped by 5 bases and J by 4 bases; unmatched bases: 6. Germline assignment: CDR1 SGHTA and CDR2 FQGNSA. The CDR3 spells CASSPRGPNNEKLFF. In nucleotides, the CDR3 is TGTGCCAGCAGCCCCAGGGGGCCTAATAATGAAAAACTGTTTTTT.

Many counts were recorded for this clonotype. This sequence joins TRBV5-6 and TRBJ1-5; no definite D call. CDR1 is SGHDT, CDR2 YYEEEE, per germline. The CDR3 loop spans 14 amino acids. Trimming left V 2 bases short and J 0 bases short, with 6 bases between. The CDR3 sequence is CASSLVHSNQPQHF. The CDR3 nucleotides read TGTGCCAGCAGCTTAGTCCATAGCAATCAGCCCCAGCATTTT.

Only a few counts were recorded for this clonotype. This chain links TRBV20-1 with TRBJ1-6; D is perhaps TRBD1 (5 bases). The V end was cut by 3 bases, the J end by 5 bases, with 14 bases between. CDR1 and CDR2 (germline): DFQATT, SNEGSKA (reference sequence). This CDR3 is built from 15 residues. CDR3 sequence (DNA): TGCAGTGCTAGTCGAACGGACAATCATAATTCACCCCTCCACTTT. The encoded protein is CSASRTDNHNSPLHF.

This clonotype was counted between two and nine times. This chain uses TRBV28 with TRBJ2-7, with 7 positions matching TRBD2. The CDR3 has 15 amino acids. Germline V gene sequence: CDR1 MDHEN, CDR2 SYDVKM. J gave up 2 bases and V 7 bases, and 11 bases lay outside the gene matches. CDR3 in DNA: TGTGCCAGCACCAGAGGCGGGGGATTTACCTACGAGCAGTACTTC. Its translation is CASTRGGGFTYEQYF.

The chain couples TRBV28 to TRBJ2-7; TRBD1 or TRBD2 may be the D gene (6 bases each). This CDR3 spans 13 amino acids. Germline CDR1 MDHEN, CDR2 SYDVKM. Trimming stripped 10 bases from V and 3 bases from J, with 16 bases between. The CDR3 here is CATKQRGDYEQYF. In DNA, the CDR3 is TGTGCCACCAAACAGAGGGGGGACTACGAGCAGTACTTC.

CDR3 nucleotides: TGCGCCAGCAGCCAAGGGGCAGGAGATCAGCCCCAGCATTTT. Translated: CASSQGAGDQPQHF. This chain connects TRBV5-1 to TRBJ1-5; TRBD1 is a possible D gene (5 bases). Per germline, CDR1 SGHRS and CDR2 YFSETQ. The CDR3 runs to 14 residues. V lost 4 bases and J lost 5, with 13 bases in between.

The chain carries TRBV5-1 and TRBJ2-7; D could derive from TRBD1 or TRBD2 (5 bases each). The germline V and J ends were trimmed by 7 bases and 5 bases, with 16 bases remaining between them. The CDR3 runs to 13 residues. Per the germline V gene, CDR1 is SGHRS and CDR2 is YFSETQ. The CDR3 is CASSTARGDEQYF. The CDR3 DNA reads TGCGCCAGCTCCACGGCACGAGGGGACGAGCAGTACTTC.

There are a few counts of this clonotype. The CDR3 region has the DNA TGCGCCAGCAGCGGAACGGGGATCACTGAAGCTTTCTTT. This translates into CASSGTGITEAFF. The gene calls are TRBV5-1 and TRBJ1-1; unclear D gene. Germline CDR1 is SGHRS and CDR2 is YFSETQ. The CDR3 runs 13 residues. Trimming pared 4 bases from V and 4 bases from J, leaving 11 bases between.

Remarks on this clonotype: One junction end does not reproduce the germline sequence, and a read error may be involved. The V call is TRBV12-3 or TRBV12-4, the J call TRBJ2-3; a possible D gene is TRBD2 (6 bases). The CDR3 has 14 amino acids. The CDR3 nucleotides read TGTGCCAGCAGTTTAGCGGTGCGGGAAGATGCGCAGTATTTT. It is translated as CASSLAVREDAQYF.

This clonotype was detected only a few times. V and J are TRBV4-1 and TRBJ1-4; D gene unclear. V was pared by 0 bases and J by 0 bases, with 8 bases between. The CDR3 is 16 amino acids. In germline, CDR1 is MGHRA, CDR2 YSYEKL. The CDR3 sequence is CASSQDPIATNEKLFF. CDR3 coding DNA: TGCGCCAGCAGCCAAGATCCGATTGCAACTAATGAAAAACTGTTTTTT.

V usage is TRBV5-6 and J usage is TRBJ2-4, with D hard to call. The CDR3 totals 14 residues. Looked up from germline, CDR1 is SGHDT and CDR2 is YYEEEE. V was trimmed by 1 base and J by 1 base, leaving 6 bases between them. The CDR3 DNA follows: TGTGCCAGCAGCTTGACAGCCGCCAAAAACATTCAGTACTTC. It codes for CASSLTAAKNIQYF. Filled out from reference TRBV5-6 and TRBJ2-4, the complete variable domain reads DAGVTQSPTHLIKTRGQQVTLRCSPKSGHDTVSWYQQALGQGPQFIFQYYEEEERQRGNFPDRFSGHQFPNYSSELNVNALLLGDSALYLCASSLTAAKNIQYFGAGTRLSVL.

V gene TRBV12-3 or TRBV12-4 combines with J gene TRBJ2-1; no firm D call. Deletions cut 7 bases from V and 6 bases from J, with 19 bases between. This CDR3 comprises 15 residues. The CDR3 region is CASIEGRLDVNEQFF. The DNA of the CDR3 is TGTGCCAGCATCGAAGGCAGGCTAGACGTCAATGAGCAGTTCTTC.

J is TRBJ2-1 and V is TRBV5-6; tentatively, D is TRBD2 (7 bases). Trimming removed 10 bases from V and 4 bases from J, with 21 bases in between. CDR3 size: 15 residues. Germline-derived CDR1 and CDR2 are SGHDT and YYEEEE. The CDR3 bases are TGTGCCGGCATGGGGGGCGGGGGCCCTTACAATGAGCAGTTCTTC. Protein sequence: CAGMGGGGPYNEQFF.

This clonotype came up a few times. The J gene is TRBJ1-2, the V gene TRBV6-6; perhaps TRBD1 as D (6 bases). Germline V gives CDR1 MNHNY, CDR2 SVGAGI (reference sequence). The CDR3 is 14 amino acids. The ends were cut back, 5 bases at V and 8 bases at J, with 18 bases in the middle. Written as DNA, the CDR3 is TGTGCCAGCAGTCCACCCCAGGACAGTCACGGCTACACCTTC. Protein sequence: CASSPPQDSHGYTF.

V and J are TRBV20-1 and TRBJ1-6; D gene uncertain. The CDR3 runs to 15 residues. Trimming cost V 1 base and J 10 bases, with 17 bases left between them. Germline V gene data show CDR1 as DFQATT and CDR2 as SNEGSKA (reference sequence). CDR3 coding DNA: TGCAGTGCTAGAGCGTTGACCTATATTAACTCACCCCTCCACTTT. Protein: CSARALTYINSPLHF.